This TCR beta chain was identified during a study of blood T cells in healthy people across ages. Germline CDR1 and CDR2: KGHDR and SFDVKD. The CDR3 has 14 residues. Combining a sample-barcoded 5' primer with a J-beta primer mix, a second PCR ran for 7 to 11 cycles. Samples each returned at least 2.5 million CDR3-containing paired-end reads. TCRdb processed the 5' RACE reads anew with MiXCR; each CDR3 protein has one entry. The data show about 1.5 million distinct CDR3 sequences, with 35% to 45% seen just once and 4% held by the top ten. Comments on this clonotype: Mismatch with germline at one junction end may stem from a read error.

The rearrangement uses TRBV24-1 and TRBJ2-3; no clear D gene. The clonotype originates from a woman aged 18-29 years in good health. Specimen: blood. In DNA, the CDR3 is TGTGTCACCAGTGATTCCCGCCCTTATGATACGCAGTATTTT. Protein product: CVTSDSRPYDTQYF.